The 16 T cell receptor beta chains below were found in one sample sequenced in a study of breast tumors, draining lymph nodes, adjacent tissues. Samples came from axillary lymph nodes draining the breast cancer. TCRdb passed the multiplex PCR reads through MiXCR, listing each CDR3 protein once. Of about 100,000 distinct CDR3 sequences in the sample, 20% to 25% were seen once. Sequencing was carried out using axillary lymph node tissue. The receptors shown here come from a female donor with breast cancer. Some clones in this sample may be carry-over from other donors' samples.

This clonotype was recorded at least ten times. The chain links TRBV6-5 to TRBJ2-1; D possibly corresponds to TRBD1 (6 bases). Germline CDR1 and CDR2: MNHEY and SVGAGI. The V end lost 2 bases, the J end lost 6 bases, and 17 bases lay between the germline ends. The CDR3 covers 16 residues. CDR3 amino acids: CASSYTHRAGANEQFF. The DNA for the CDR3 is TGTGCCAGCAGTTACACCCACAGGGCTGGGGCCAATGAGCAGTTCTTC.

The CDR3, as DNA: TGTGCCAGTAGTATTTTTAGCGGGGTGGGCTACAATGAGCAGTTCTTC. As protein: CASSIFSGVGYNEQFF. This sequence joins TRBV19 and TRBJ2-1, with 8 positions matching TRBD2. V lost 3 bases to trimming and J lost 3 bases; unmatched junction nucleotides: 7. This CDR3 is built from 16 residues. Germline CDR1 reads LNHDA; CDR2 reads SQIVND (reference sequence).

The sample holds many counts of this clonotype. CDR3 in DNA: TGTGCCAGCAGTTGGAGTCAGGGTACCTTCACAGATACGCAGTATTTT. It encodes CASSWSQGTFTDTQYF. V is TRBV6-2 or TRBV6-3 and J is TRBJ2-3; maybe TRBD1 (5 bases). Looked up from germline, CDR1 is MNHEY and CDR2 is SVGEGT. The length of the CDR3 is 16 residues. V was trimmed by 4 bases and J by 2 bases, leaving 16 bases between them.

The chain is built from TRBV18 and TRBJ1-4, with unresolved D. The germline CDR1 and CDR2 sequences are KGHSH and LQKENI. This CDR3 contains 17 residues. Trimming pared 1 base from V and 0 bases from J, leaving 12 bases between. As DNA, the CDR3 is TGTGCCAGCTCACCACGGCAGGCCGGGACAACTAATGAAAAACTGTTTTTT. Translation gives CASSPRQAGTTNEKLFF.

The sample holds a few counts of this clonotype. This may be a read error: a much more frequent sequence differs by one nucleotide. The rearrangement links TRBV24-1 to TRBJ2-5; the D gene could be TRBD1 or TRBD2 (5 bases each). The V and J ends lost 4 bases and 5 bases respectively, with 13 bases between them. CDR1 and CDR2 (germline): KGHDR, SFDVKD. The length of the CDR3 is 14 residues. The CDR3 DNA reads as TGTGCCACCAGTGACCCCGGGGCTGCTGAGACCCAGTACTTC. Protein product: CATSDPGAAETQYF.

The chain carries TRBV2 and TRBJ1-5; 7 bases line up with TRBD1. The germline CDR1 and CDR2 sequences are SNHLY and FYNNEI. CDR3 length: 14 residues. With 11 bases clipped from V and 2 bases from J, the junction kept 9 bases outside the gene matches. For the CDR3, the DNA is TGTGCCGGATCTACAGGGGAGGGCAATCAGCCCCAGCATTTT. Its translation is CAGSTGEGNQPQHF.

Regarding this clonotype: This may come from a read error, since a much larger clone is one base off. The V call is TRBV2, the J call TRBJ1-3, with D maybe TRBD1 (5 bases). Per germline, CDR1 SNHLY and CDR2 FYNNEI. The V gene lost 7 bases and the J gene lost 3 bases, with 22 bases spanning the gap. CDR3 length: 17 residues. The CDR3, as DNA: TGTGCCAGCACCGAGACCCGGGCGGGGCATTATGGAAACACCATATATTTT. It codes for CASTETRAGHYGNTIYF.

Only one count was recorded for this clonotype. A much larger clonotype is one base distant, so this may be a read error. This chain connects TRBV9 to TRBJ2-3, with 7 bases fitting TRBD2. CDR3 length equals 16 residues. The V gene's germline CDR1 is SGDLS and CDR2 YYNGEE. Trimming took 0 bases from V and 6 from J; bases not matched to a gene: 10. Here the CDR3 reads CASSVGGGRGTDTQYF. The DNA for the CDR3 is TGTGCCAGCAGCGTAGGGGGGGGGAGAGGTACGGATACGCAGTATTTT. The full variable domain, in which reference TRBV9 and TRBJ2-3 provide the parts outside the CDR3, is DSGVTQTPKHLITATGQRVTLRCSPRSGDLSVYWYQQSLDQGLQFLIQYYNGEERAKGNILERFSAQQFPDLHSELNLSSLELGDSALYFCASSVGGGRGTDTQYFGPGTRLTVL.

This clonotype was counted ten times or more. This chain joins TRBV24-1 and TRBJ1-5; 7 bases match TRBD1. Germline-derived CDR1 and CDR2 are KGHDR and SFDVKD. Trimming cost V 8 bases and J 7 bases; bases outside gene matches: 7. The CDR3 length is 13 residues. The CDR3 bases are TGTGCCACCACCAGGGGGATTTGGCAGCCCCAGCATTTT. This sequence encodes CATTRGIWQPQHF.

In this sample, this clonotype turned up many times. The V and J genes are TRBV10-3 and TRBJ1-2, with D possibly matching TRBD1 (5 bases). This CDR3 is 14 amino acids long. V lost 4 bases to trimming and J lost 4 bases, with 13 bases between them. CDR1 and CDR2 (germline): ENHRY, SYGVKD. Here the CDR3 reads CAISGTTEIYGYTF. CDR3 bases: TGTGCCATCAGTGGTACGACAGAGATCTATGGCTACACCTTC.

This clonotype was recorded at least ten times. The chain employs TRBV6-5 and TRBJ1-5; D is unclear. Germline values: CDR1 MNHEY, CDR2 SVGAGI. V dropped 4 bases and J dropped 2 bases, with 6 bases sitting between them. There are 13 residues in the CDR3. As DNA, the CDR3 is TGTGCCAGCAGTTTTGTAGGCAATCAGCCCCAGCATTTT. Translating gives CASSFVGNQPQHF.

Many counts were recorded for this clonotype. CDR3 protein: CASSWSQGNYEQYF. The CDR3 nucleotides read TGTGCCAGCAGCTGGAGTCAGGGGAACTACGAGCAGTACTTC. The V and J genes are TRBV11-1 and TRBJ2-7; D may be TRBD1 (6 bases). Trimming removed 4 bases from V and 3 bases from J, with 13 bases in between. The germline V gene encodes CDR1 SGHAT and CDR2 FQDESV (reference sequence). The CDR3 loop spans 14 amino acids.

At least ten counts were recorded for this clonotype. The genes are TRBV6-2 or TRBV6-3 and TRBJ2-2, with 11 bases matching TRBD2. The germline gives CDR1 MNHEY, CDR2 SVGEGT. The CDR3 covers 15 residues. The junction had 8 bases not matched to a gene; V was cut back by 5 bases and J by 9 bases. CDR3 protein: CASSRLAGTFRELFF. CDR3 bases: TGTGCCAGCAGTCGACTAGCGGGGACCTTCCGGGAGCTGTTTTTT.

This clonotype appeared a few times. The chain uses TRBV30 and TRBJ2-5; the match to TRBD2 covers 8 bases. Germline CDR1 reads GTSNPN; CDR2 reads SVGIG (reference sequence). The CDR3 is made up of 15 amino acids. V shed 3 bases and J 5 bases; nucleotides not matched to a gene: 11. Here the CDR3 DNA reads TGTGCCTGGAGGTCAAGCGGGGGCCCCTACGAGACCCAGTACTTC. This gives the protein CAWRSSGGPYETQYF.

The chain uses TRBV10-2 and TRBJ1-2; 8 positions match TRBD1. Per the germline V gene, CDR1 is WSHSY and CDR2 is SAAADI. CDR3 length: 14 residues. V trimming: 6 bases; J trimming: 2 bases; junction bases outside the gene matches: 5. The CDR3 here is CASRETGANYGYTF. The CDR3 DNA reads as TGCGCCAGCAGAGAGACAGGGGCCAACTATGGCTACACCTTC.

V gene TRBV19 combines with J gene TRBJ2-6, with no clear D. The V gene's germline CDR1 is LNHDA and CDR2 SQIVND (reference sequence). The CDR3 has 14 amino acids. Deletions cut 0 bases from V and 4 bases from J, with 4 bases between. The CDR3 region is CASSIDTGANVLTF. As DNA, the CDR3 is TGTGCCAGTAGTATAGATACCGGGGCCAACGTCCTGACTTTC.